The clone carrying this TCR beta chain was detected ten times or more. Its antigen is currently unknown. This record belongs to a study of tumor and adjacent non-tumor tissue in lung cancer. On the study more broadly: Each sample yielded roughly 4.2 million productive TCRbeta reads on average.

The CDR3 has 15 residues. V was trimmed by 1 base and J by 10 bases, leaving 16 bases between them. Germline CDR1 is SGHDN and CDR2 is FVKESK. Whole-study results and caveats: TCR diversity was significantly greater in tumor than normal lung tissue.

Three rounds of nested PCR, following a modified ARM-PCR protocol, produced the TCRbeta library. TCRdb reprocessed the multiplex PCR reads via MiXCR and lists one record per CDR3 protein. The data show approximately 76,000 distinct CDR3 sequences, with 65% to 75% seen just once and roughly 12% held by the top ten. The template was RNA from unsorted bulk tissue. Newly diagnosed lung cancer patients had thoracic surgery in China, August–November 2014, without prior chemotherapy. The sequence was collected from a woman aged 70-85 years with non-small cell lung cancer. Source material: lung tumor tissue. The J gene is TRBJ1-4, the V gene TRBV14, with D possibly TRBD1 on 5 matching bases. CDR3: CASSQAGGAPLKLFF. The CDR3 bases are TGTGCCAGCAGCCAAGCCGGAGGGGCCCCCCTAAAACTGTTTTTT.